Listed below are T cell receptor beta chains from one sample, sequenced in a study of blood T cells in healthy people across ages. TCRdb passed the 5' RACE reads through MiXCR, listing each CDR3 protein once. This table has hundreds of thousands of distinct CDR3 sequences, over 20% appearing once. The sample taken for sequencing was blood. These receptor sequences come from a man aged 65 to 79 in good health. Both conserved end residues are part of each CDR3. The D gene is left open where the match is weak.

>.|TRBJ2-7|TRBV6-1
CASSLEGGVYEQYF
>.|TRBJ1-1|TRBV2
CASSEGRHTEAFF
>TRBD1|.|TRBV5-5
CASSRDRGGREQFF
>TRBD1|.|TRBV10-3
CAITAARDRAYEQYF
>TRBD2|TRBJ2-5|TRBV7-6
CASSELGTSGFQETQYF
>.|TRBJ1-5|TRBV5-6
CASSLWGQPQHF
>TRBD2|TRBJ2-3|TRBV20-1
CSARDPSGTADTQYF
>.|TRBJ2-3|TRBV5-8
CASSRDYGTDTQYF
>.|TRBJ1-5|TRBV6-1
CASSESGLDQPQHF
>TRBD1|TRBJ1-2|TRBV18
CASSPSQGAGGYTF
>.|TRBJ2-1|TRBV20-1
CSALANNEQFF
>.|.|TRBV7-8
CASSLAVVSETQYF
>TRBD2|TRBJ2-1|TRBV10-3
CAIAGLAGVGNEQFF
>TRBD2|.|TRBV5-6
CASSYTGTRGNEQFF
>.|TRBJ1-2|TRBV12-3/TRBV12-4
CASSPGPINYTF
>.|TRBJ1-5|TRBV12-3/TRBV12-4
CASSRVGGEGPQHF
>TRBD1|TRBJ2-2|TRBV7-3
CASSPGQGAGELFF
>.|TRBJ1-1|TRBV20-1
CSARDRTDNTEAFF
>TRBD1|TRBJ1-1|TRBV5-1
CASSSFQGAQNTEAFF
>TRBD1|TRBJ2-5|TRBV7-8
CASSPNRQGRVLGETQYF
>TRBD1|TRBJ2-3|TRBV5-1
CASSSGTGGAITDTQYF
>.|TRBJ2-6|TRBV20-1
CSARDLASGANVLTF
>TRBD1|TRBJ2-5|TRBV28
CASRSGGANRETQYF